The T cell receptor (beta chain) described here comes from a study of blood T cell repertoires in COVID-19. Sequencing used immunoSEQ multiplex PCR; TCRdb keeps in-frame clones, though not all of them. The sample has 120,000 or so clones; around 86% are singletons. Germline CDR1 SGHDT, CDR2 YYEEEE. The CDR3 has 15 residues. V was trimmed by 4 bases and J by 2 bases, leaving 15 bases between them. The sample comprised peripheral blood. The chain uses TRBV5-6 and TRBJ2-5, with D perhaps matching TRBD1 (5 bases). The receptor's source is a man in his forties with acute or convalescent COVID-19. CDR3 nucleotide sequence: TGTGCCAGCAGCCGTTTACAGGTTACTCAAGAGACCCAGTACTTC. Amino acid sequence: CASSRLQVTQETQYF.